Below are 25 T cell receptor beta chains sequenced from a single sample in a study of beta chain features in type 1 diabetes. Since all of the isolated RNA was reverse transcribed, expressed TCRB transcripts were what got sequenced. Assay: immunoSEQ multiplex PCR; the TCRdb copy retains only in-frame clones and omits some. The sample records a few hundred thousand clones, over 11% being singletons. Study observations and caveats: Among all four CD4+ subsets, Type 1 diabetes patients had TCRB CDR3s that were moderately but significantly shorter.

These TCRs' antigens remain unknown. The sequenced material came from naive CD4+ T cells from blood. Receptors originate from a man aged 30-40 years with type 1 diabetes.

The V gene is TRBV4-2, the J gene TRBJ1-4, with a weak D call TRBD1 (5 bases). This CDR3 region has 15 residues. The V gene's germline CDR1 is LGHNA and CDR2 YNFKEQ. Trimming shortened V by 1 base and J by 8 bases, and 14 bases separated the two germline ends. As DNA, the CDR3 is TGTGCCAGCAGCCAAGCGGGGACGGGGGTCGAAAAACTGTTTTTT. Translation: CASSQAGTGVEKLFF.

This clone was counted only a few times. J is TRBJ1-1 and V is TRBV5-1; D is unclear. Germline values: CDR1 SGHRS, CDR2 YFSETQ. The CDR3 has 15 residues. The V and J ends lost 4 bases and 0 bases respectively, with 13 bases between them. In DNA form, the CDR3 reads TGCGCCAGCAGCCCCCAGGTAAGTCTGAACACTGAAGCTTTCTTT. Encoded protein: CASSPQVSLNTEAFF.

In this sample, this clone turned up a few times. The V gene is TRBV2, the J gene TRBJ1-1; D gene unclear. Germline V CDR1 and CDR2: SNHLY, FYNNEI. The CDR3 spans 13 residues. V was shortened by 4 bases and J by 4 bases, with 10 bases between the two germline ends. The CDR3 spells CASSAGETTEAFF. The CDR3 region has the DNA TGTGCCAGCAGTGCCGGGGAAACCACTGAAGCTTTCTTT.

This clone has a handful of counts. This sequence joins TRBV7-2 and TRBJ1-5; 9 nucleotides match TRBD1. This CDR3 has 15 amino acids. Losses at the gene ends were 5 bases for V and 6 bases for J; bases not matched to a gene: 8. Germline CDR1 is SGHTA and CDR2 is FQGNSA. The CDR3 here is CASSATGGGGQPQHF. CDR3 nucleotides: TGTGCCAGCAGCGCCACAGGGGGCGGAGGTCAGCCCCAGCATTTT.

The chain has TRBV10-3 and TRBJ2-1; D unclear. Germline CDR1 and CDR2: ENHRY and SYGVKD. The V end was cut by 0 bases, the J end by 10 bases, with 13 bases between. CDR3 length: 14 residues. In nucleotides, the CDR3 is TGTGCCATCAGTGAGTCGAGGTTAGGTAGCGAGCAGTTCTTC. Translated, it gives CAISESRLGSEQFF.

This clone showed up many times. This chain links TRBV7-9 with TRBJ2-1, with unresolved D. V lost 4 bases and J 1 base, leaving 11 bases between the germline ends. The CDR3 consists of 15 residues. Per germline, CDR1 SEHNR and CDR2 FQNEAQ (reference sequence). This chain's CDR3 is CASSSVESSYNEQFF. CDR3 sequence (DNA): TGTGCCAGCAGCTCCGTAGAGTCATCCTACAATGAGCAGTTCTTC.

This clone showed up just once. The chain is built from TRBV19 and TRBJ2-1, with a tentative D call TRBD1 (6 bases). V lost 5 bases and J 5 bases, leaving 10 bases between the germline ends. The CDR3 length is 13 residues. Germline V gene lookup returns CDR1 LNHDA and CDR2 SQIVND (reference sequence). In DNA, the CDR3 is TGTGCCAGTAGTTTAGGACAGAACAATGAGCAGTTCTTC. Translating gives CASSLGQNNEQFF.

In its sample, this clone was seen a few times. The chain links TRBV28 to TRBJ1-1; D remains unclear. With 2 bases removed from V and 10 bases from J, the gap between germline ends came to 11 bases. CDR1 is MDHEN, CDR2 SYDVKM, per germline. The CDR3 contains 12 residues. The CDR3 protein is CASSLLGNPAFF. The CDR3, as DNA: TGTGCCAGCAGTTTACTAGGAAACCCAGCTTTCTTT.

This clone was counted a few times. This chain links TRBV28 with TRBJ2-1, with 7 nucleotides matching TRBD1. Germline CDR1 is MDHEN and CDR2 is SYDVKM. This CDR3 is built from 15 residues. The ends lost 5 bases at V and 7 bases at J; junction bases unmatched: 11. The CDR3 loop is CASSTAGGRVNEQFF. The CDR3 region has the DNA TGTGCCAGCAGTACCGCAGGGGGAAGGGTAAATGAGCAGTTCTTC.

The chain is built from TRBV28 and TRBJ2-3, with D possibly being TRBD1 (6 bases). The CDR3 is made up of 14 amino acids. CDR1 is MDHEN, CDR2 SYDVKM, per germline. The V and J ends lost 5 bases and 2 bases respectively, with 11 bases between them. CDR3 DNA: TGTGCCAGCAGTCCCCAGGGGATCACAGATACGCAGTATTTT. Its translation: CASSPQGITDTQYF.

This sequence joins TRBV7-2 and TRBJ2-2; 7 bases line up with TRBD2. V lost 8 bases, J lost 1 base, and 4 bases stayed unmatched. The CDR3 is 14 amino acids. Germline V gene data show CDR1 as SGHTA and CDR2 as FQGNSA. Here the CDR3 reads CASGRGVNTGELFF. The CDR3 DNA reads TGTGCCAGCGGGAGGGGTGTGAACACCGGGGAGCTGTTTTTT. The full variable domain, in which reference TRBV7-2 and TRBJ2-2 provide the parts outside the CDR3, is GAGVSQSPSNKVTEKGKDVELRCDPISGHTALYWYRQSLGQGLEFLIYFQGNSAPDKSGLPSDRFSAERTGGSVSTLTIQRTQQEDSAVYLCASGRGVNTGELFFGEGSRLTVL.

The chain joins TRBV12-5 to TRBJ2-7, with 7 bases identical to TRBD1. The CDR3 runs 16 residues. Losses at the gene ends were 2 bases for V and 2 bases for J; bases not matched to a gene: 9. The V gene's germline CDR1 is LGHNT and CDR2 FRNRAP. This CDR3 reads CASGLIDRDRTYEQYF. The CDR3 DNA reads TGTGCTAGTGGTTTGATAGACCGGGACAGAACCTACGAGCAGTACTTC.

The chain joins TRBV27 to TRBJ2-3; 7 positions match TRBD2. From germline, CDR1 is MNHEY and CDR2 SMNVEV (reference sequence). This CDR3 spans 14 amino acids. V was pared by 5 bases and J by 7 bases, with 9 bases of the junction left unmatched. The CDR3 spells CASSAWGGSHTQYF. CDR3 nucleotides: TGTGCCAGCAGTGCTTGGGGGGGATCGCATACGCAGTATTTT.

V and J are TRBV5-4 and TRBJ2-5, with D possibly TRBD2 on 6 matching bases. The V gene lost 2 bases and the J gene lost 2 bases, with 13 bases spanning the gap. The CDR3 is 15 amino acids. Germline V gene data show CDR1 as SGHNT and CDR2 as YYREEE (reference sequence). The chain's CDR3 is CASSLPGRAQETQYF. The CDR3 DNA reads as TGTGCCAGCAGCTTACCCGGGAGAGCGCAAGAGACCCAGTACTTC. The entire variable domain, with the rest obtained from reference TRBV5-4 and TRBJ2-5, is as follows: ETGVTQSPTHLIKTRGQQVTLRCSSQSGHNTVSWYQQALGQGPQFIFQYYREEENGRGNFPPRFSGLQFPNYSSELNVNALELDDSALYLCASSLPGRAQETQYFGPGTRLLVL.

V and J are TRBV5-1 and TRBJ2-5; TRBD2 matches 11 bases. The CDR3 runs 15 residues. Germline V gene lookup returns CDR1 SGHRS and CDR2 YFSETQ. V lost 4 bases, J lost 5 bases, and 7 bases stayed unmatched. In DNA, the CDR3 is TGCGCCAGCAGCCCGACTAGCGGGAACTCCGAGACCCAGTACTTC. This sequence encodes CASSPTSGNSETQYF.

This chain uses TRBV7-3 with TRBJ1-1, with 8 bases fitting TRBD1. Germline CDR1 and CDR2: SGHTA and FQGTGA. After removal of 8 bases from V and 1 base from J, the junction contained 3 bases not matched to a gene. The CDR3 spans 13 residues. The CDR3 loop is CASGQGSNTEAFF. The CDR3 DNA reads as TGTGCCAGCGGACAGGGCTCGAACACTGAAGCTTTCTTT.

The V gene is TRBV15, the J gene TRBJ2-3, with 10 bases lining up with TRBD2. Germline V gene data show CDR1 as LNHNV and CDR2 as YYDKDF (reference sequence). Losses at the gene ends were 6 bases for V and 2 bases for J; bases not matched to a gene: 8. The CDR3 totals 16 residues. CDR3 sequence reads: CATREGTSASTDTQYF. In DNA form, the CDR3 reads TGTGCCACCAGAGAGGGGACTAGCGCGTCCACAGATACGCAGTATTTT.

This clone turned up a few times. The chain employs TRBV7-9 and TRBJ2-3, with 9 bases lining up with TRBD2. From germline, CDR1 is SEHNR and CDR2 FQNEAQ (reference sequence). The CDR3 is 15 amino acids. The V segment lost 5 bases and the J segment 8 bases; nucleotides outside the gene matches: 11. CDR3 sequence: CASSPGGGASGTQYF. CDR3 DNA: TGTGCCAGCAGCCCCGGCGGGGGGGCGTCGGGTACGCAGTATTTT.

This clone appeared a few times. The chain carries TRBV7-9 and TRBJ2-7, with D possibly being TRBD2 (6 bases). The V end was cut by 3 bases, the J end by 3 bases, with 18 bases between. The V gene's germline CDR1 is SEHNR and CDR2 FQNEAQ (reference sequence). This CDR3 has 16 amino acids. CDR3 nucleotide sequence: TGTGCCAGCAGCTTGTCCAATAGCGGCCAAAACTACGAGCAGTACTTC. Translated: CASSLSNSGQNYEQYF.

This chain uses TRBV11-2 with TRBJ2-1; TRBD2 aligns across 8 bases. CDR3 length: 16 residues. Germline lookup yields CDR1 SGHAT and CDR2 FQNNGV. The trim removed 5 bases at V and 0 bases at J, leaving 6 bases unmatched. CDR3: CASSPFSGSSYNEQFF. CDR3 DNA sequence: TGTGCCAGCAGCCCCTTCAGCGGGAGCTCCTACAATGAGCAGTTCTTC. The full variable domain, its missing parts supplied by reference TRBV11-2 and TRBJ2-1, is EAGVAQSPRYKIIEKRQSVAFWCNPISGHATLYWYQQILGQGPKLLIQFQNNGVVDDSQLPKDRFSAERLKGVDSTLKIQPAKLEDSAVYLCASSPFSGSSYNEQFFGPGTRLTVL.

This clone was counted only a few times. V and J are TRBV25-1 and TRBJ2-3; 10 bases fit TRBD1. After removal of 2 bases from V and 4 bases from J, the junction contained 12 bases not matched to a gene. Germline V gene data show CDR1 as MGHDK and CDR2 as SYGVNS. The CDR3 length is 18 residues. The DNA for the CDR3 is TGTGCCAGCAGTGAAGGAGGCCCGGGACAGGGGATCTCAGATACGCAGTATTTT. Translating it yields CASSEGGPGQGISDTQYF.

This clone occurred a few times. Other nucleotide sequences from this sample produce the same CDR3. J is TRBJ2-1 and V is TRBV11-2; 7 nucleotides line up with TRBD2. Germline CDR1 and CDR2: SGHAT and FQNNGV. V gave up 1 base and J gave up 1 base; unmatched junction bases: 1. This CDR3 region has 15 residues. The CDR3 loop is CASSLGGSSYNEQFF. CDR3 nucleotides: TGTGCCAGCAGCTTAGGCGGGAGTTCCTACAATGAGCAGTTCTTC.

This rearrangement joins TRBV5-1 to TRBJ2-5, with D uncertain. Germline V gene data show CDR1 as SGHRS and CDR2 as YFSETQ. The CDR3 is made up of 15 amino acids. The V and J ends lost 4 bases and 5 bases respectively, with 18 bases between them. The CDR3 region has the DNA TGCGCCAGCAGCCCCCCTTCTAGTCTCCCCGAGACCCAGTACTTC. Protein product: CASSPPSSLPETQYF.

The chain employs TRBV21-1 and TRBJ1-3; the table assigns TRBD1, which was not confirmed against the DNA. TRBV21-1 is tagged as a pseudogene. CDR3 length equals 19 residues. DNA for the CDR3: TGTGCCAGCAGCGCAAGCCCCGGGACAGCCTACCCCTCTGGAAACACCATATATTTT. As protein: CASSASPGTAYPSGNTIYF.

The chain combines TRBV5-8 with TRBJ2-5; D perhaps matches TRBD1 (6 bases). CDR1 and CDR2 (germline): SGHTS, YDEGEE. V shed 8 bases and J shed 5 bases, with 7 bases lying between them. The CDR3 sequence is 10 residues long. The CDR3 DNA follows: TGTGCCAGTACAGGGGAGACCCAGTACTTC. It yields the protein CASTGETQYF.